These 24 T cell receptor beta chains came from one sample sequenced in a study of cytomegalovirus exposure and HLA in healthy donors. Use of 60 Vbeta and 13 Jbeta primers characterized the PCR. Produced via immunoSEQ multiplex PCR; TCRdb's table is partial and in-frame only. This table has more than 150,000 clones, 65% to 85% appearing once. The material sequenced was PBMCs. The receptors shown here come from a man aged 45 to 65 in good health and CMV-seropositive.

V gene TRBV30 combines with J gene TRBJ2-2; D remains unclear. V gave up 2 bases and J gave up 13 bases, with 11 bases separating them. Germline CDR1 and CDR2: GTSNPN and SVGIG (reference sequence). CDR3 size: 11 residues. CDR3 residues: CAWSTFQLLFF. The CDR3 nucleotides read TGTGCCTGGAGTACCTTCCAGTTGCTGTTTTTT.

The table lists this clone with a count of one. The chain combines TRBV4-1 with TRBJ2-3; 8 positions agree with TRBD2. Trimming cost V 3 bases and J 3 bases; bases outside gene matches: 5. There are 15 residues in the CDR3. CDR1 and CDR2 (germline): MGHRA, YSYEKL. CDR3 DNA sequence: TGCGCCAGCAGCCAGGTACTAGCGGTTACAGATACGCAGTATTTT. This gives the protein CASSQVLAVTDTQYF.

The genes are TRBV9 and TRBJ2-7, with a possible D match to TRBD1 (5 bases). Germline CDR1 and CDR2: SGDLS and YYNGEE. Trimming cost V 4 bases and J 0 bases, with 11 bases left between them. The CDR3 spans 14 residues. The CDR3 sequence: CASSNDGHSYEQYF. DNA for the CDR3: TGTGCCAGCAGCAACGACGGACACTCCTACGAGCAGTACTTC.

This rearrangement joins TRBV19 to TRBJ1-5; TRBD1 matches 8 bases. This CDR3 contains 15 residues. With 6 bases clipped from V and 1 base from J, the junction kept 5 bases outside the gene matches. CDR1 and CDR2 from the germline V gene are LNHDA and SQIVND (reference sequence). The CDR3 loop reads CASRSDRASNQPQHF. In DNA form, the CDR3 reads TGTGCCAGTAGATCGGACAGGGCGAGCAATCAGCCCCAGCATTTT.

This rearrangement joins TRBV27 to TRBJ1-3; D gene ambiguous. The V end lost 8 bases, the J end lost 0 bases, and 11 bases lay between the germline ends. CDR1 and CDR2 from the germline V gene are MNHEY and SMNVEV (reference sequence). The CDR3 consists of 14 residues. CDR3: CASPAESSGNTIYF. The CDR3 nucleotides are TGTGCCAGCCCGGCGGAGAGCTCTGGAAACACCATATATTTT.

The chain uses TRBV5-1 and TRBJ1-2, with unresolved D. V was trimmed by 0 bases and J by 6 bases, leaving 9 bases between them. The CDR3 spans 13 residues. CDR1 and CDR2 from the germline V gene are SGHRS and YFSETQ. The CDR3 loop reads CASSLAWEDGYTF. The CDR3 DNA reads as TGCGCCAGCAGCTTGGCCTGGGAGGATGGCTACACCTTC.

This clone came up a few times. V and J are TRBV6-6 and TRBJ1-4, with 7 bases aligning to TRBD1. Germline CDR1 reads MNHNY; CDR2 reads SVGAGI (reference sequence). There are 13 residues in the CDR3. J was trimmed by 8 bases and V by 5 bases; bases with no gene match: 5. The CDR3 nucleotides are TGTGCCAGCAGTACAGGGGCGGTGGAAAAACTGTTTTTT. Protein sequence: CASSTGAVEKLFF.

On this clone itself: A junction end diverges from the germline sequence, so it may reflect a read error. The CDR3 here is CASSLQGHSYNGQFF. The CDR3 region has the DNA TGTGCCAGCAGCTTACAGGGACATTCCTACAATGGGCAGTTCTTC. This chain joins TRBV7-2 and TRBJ2-1; D perhaps matches TRBD1 (6 bases). This CDR3 comprises 15 residues. Germline assignment: CDR1 SGHTA and CDR2 FQGNSA.

The chain employs TRBV5-1 and TRBJ2-2; 12 bases map to TRBD1. V dropped 4 bases and J dropped 6; count of bases not matched to a gene: 13. The CDR3 covers 18 residues. CDR1 SGHRS and CDR2 YFSETQ come from the germline V gene. The CDR3 DNA reads as TGCGCCAGCAGCGGAGGTCCGGTGGGACAGGGGGCCGCCGGGGAGCTGTTTTTT. This sequence encodes CASSGGPVGQGAAGELFF.

The V gene is TRBV9, the J gene TRBJ2-3; TRBD2 aligns across 9 bases. Germline CDR1 and CDR2: SGDLS and YYNGEE. The V and J ends lost 2 bases and 4 bases, in that order; junction bases with no gene match: 5. The CDR3 is made up of 15 amino acids. The CDR3 DNA reads as TGTGCCAGCAGCGTTAGCGGGAGAGTCGCAGATACGCAGTATTTT. Translation gives CASSVSGRVADTQYF.

This clone was seen a few times. V usage is TRBV21-1 and J usage is TRBJ2-7; whether TRBD2, the table's D call, matches the DNA was not checked. TRBV21-1 is given as a pseudogene. The length of the CDR3 is 15 residues. The CDR3 spells CASSKQGGGEYEQYF. The CDR3 DNA is TGTGCCAGCAGCAAACAGGGAGGGGGAGAGTACGAGCAGTACTTC.

This clone was picked up one time. This chain joins TRBV5-1 and TRBJ2-7; 7 nucleotides line up with TRBD1. This CDR3 has 14 residues. The germline gives CDR1 SGHRS, CDR2 YFSETQ. V dropped 4 bases and J dropped 3; count of bases not matched to a gene: 7. This CDR3 reads CASSLGTEDYEQYF. CDR3 DNA: TGCGCCAGCAGCCTAGGGACAGAAGACTACGAGCAGTACTTC.

The chain recombines TRBV7-3 with TRBJ2-5, with a tentative D call TRBD2 (6 bases). This CDR3 contains 15 residues. The V gene's germline CDR1 is SGHTA and CDR2 FQGTGA. Trimming left V 5 bases short and J 3 bases short, with 16 bases between. This CDR3 is CASSLMGLSKETQYF. In DNA, the CDR3 is TGTGCCAGCAGCCTAATGGGACTGTCTAAAGAGACCCAGTACTTC. The full variable domain, completed using reference TRBV7-3 and TRBJ2-5, is GAGVSQTPSNKVTEKGKYVELRCDPISGHTALYWYRQSLGQGPEFLIYFQGTGAADDSGLPNDRFFAVRPEGSVSTLKIQRTERGDSAVYLCASSLMGLSKETQYFGPGTRLLVL.

V is TRBV10-3 and J is TRBJ2-7; 12 nucleotides match TRBD1. V dropped 8 bases and J dropped 5; count of bases not matched to a gene: 7. The CDR3 spans 14 residues. The germline V gene has CDR1 ENHRY and CDR2 SYGVKD. The CDR3 reads CAISKGQGADEQYF. Here the CDR3 DNA reads TGTGCCATCTCGAAGGGACAGGGGGCCGACGAGCAGTACTTC.

The chain carries TRBV28 and TRBJ1-1; 9 bases align to TRBD1. Germline assignment: CDR1 MDHEN and CDR2 SYDVKM. The trim removed 6 bases at V and 5 bases at J, leaving 4 bases unmatched. CDR3 size: 13 residues. The CDR3 DNA follows: TGTGCCAGCAGACCAGGACAGGGGACTGAAGCTTTCTTT. Its translation is CASRPGQGTEAFF.

The CDR3 region has the DNA TGCGCCAGCAGCCCTTCAGGGGCAGGGTACAGTGGCTACACCTTC. It codes for CASSPSGAGYSGYTF. This chain links TRBV5-1 with TRBJ1-2; a possible D gene is TRBD1 (6 bases). The length of the CDR3 is 15 residues. Germline-derived CDR1 and CDR2 are SGHRS and YFSETQ. V was cut by 4 bases and J by 7 bases, with 20 bases left in between.

This clone has a handful of counts. The J gene is TRBJ1-1, the V gene TRBV11-2, with TRBD1 matching 8 bases. Trimming removed 0 bases from V and 1 base from J; junction bases left unmatched: 13. Germline values: CDR1 SGHAT, CDR2 FQNNGV. This CDR3 spans 19 amino acids. The CDR3, as DNA: TGTGCCAGCAGCTTAGATTTGATTGGACAGGGATATAGGAACACTGAAGCTTTCTTT. It translates to CASSLDLIGQGYRNTEAFF.

V gene TRBV5-8 combines with J gene TRBJ2-3; 11 positions match TRBD1. CDR1 SGHTS and CDR2 YDEGEE come from the germline V gene. The CDR3 is 16 amino acids. V shed 0 bases, J shed 4 bases, and the junction held 4 bases outside the gene matches. CDR3 in amino acids: CASSLVRTGGADTQYF. In DNA form, the CDR3 reads TGTGCCAGCAGCTTGGTTCGGACAGGGGGCGCAGATACGCAGTATTTT.

This clone was observed a single time. V gene TRBV6-5 combines with J gene TRBJ2-5, with TRBD1 matching over 7 bases. The last part of the DNA fits TRBJ2-7 better; the J call may be wrong. Germline values: CDR1 MNHEY, CDR2 SVGAGI. The CDR3 contains 15 residues. CDR3: CASSSPGQTIYEQYF. The CDR3, as DNA: TGTGCCAGCAGTTCCCCGGGACAGACCATCTACGAGCAGTACTTC.

CDR3 nucleotides: TGTGCCACCAGCAGAGGCATTCCGGGACAGGGGCAGCAGCCCCAGCATTTT. Amino acid sequence: CATSRGIPGQGQQPQHF. The rearrangement uses TRBV15 and TRBJ1-5, with 10 bases aligning to TRBD1. V lost 1 base to trimming and J lost 7 bases; unmatched junction nucleotides: 10. This CDR3 contains 17 residues. Per germline, CDR1 LNHNV and CDR2 YYDKDF (reference sequence).

In nucleotides, the CDR3 is TGTGCCGGTAGCGGGGGGACTAGCGGGGGCCCAGATACGCAGTATTTT. Its translation is CAGSGGTSGGPDTQYF. The gene calls are TRBV7-8 and TRBJ2-3; 14 positions match TRBD2. The V gene's germline CDR1 is SGHVS and CDR2 FQNEAQ. The length of the CDR3 is 16 residues. The V segment lost 11 bases and the J segment 4 bases; nucleotides outside the gene matches: 11.

This rearrangement joins TRBV27 to TRBJ1-2, with 8 bases identical to TRBD1. With 1 base clipped from V and 6 bases from J, the junction kept 10 bases outside the gene matches. Germline V gene sequence: CDR1 MNHEY, CDR2 SMNVEV (reference sequence). The CDR3 totals 16 residues. The CDR3, as DNA: TGTGCCAGCAGTTTATTCGGACAGGGAAAAAAGAATGGCTACACCTTC. It translates to CASSLFGQGKKNGYTF.

J is TRBJ2-3 and V is TRBV4-2, with TRBD2 matching 8 bases. This CDR3 comprises 18 residues. Germline assignment: CDR1 LGHNA and CDR2 YNFKEQ. V lost 0 bases to trimming and J lost 4 bases; unmatched junction nucleotides: 12. CDR3 amino acids: CASSQDPPLAAGADTQYF. The CDR3 DNA follows: TGTGCCAGCAGCCAAGACCCCCCACTAGCGGCGGGGGCAGATACGCAGTATTTT.

The chain has TRBV5-1 and TRBJ1-2; TRBD1 might be the D (5 bases). The CDR3 runs 11 residues. Trimming removed 8 bases at V and 3 bases at J, with 8 bases between. Germline-derived CDR1 and CDR2 are SGHRS and YFSETQ. The CDR3 DNA sequence: TGCGCCAGTGCGGGACACTATGGCTACACCTTC. This sequence encodes CASAGHYGYTF.